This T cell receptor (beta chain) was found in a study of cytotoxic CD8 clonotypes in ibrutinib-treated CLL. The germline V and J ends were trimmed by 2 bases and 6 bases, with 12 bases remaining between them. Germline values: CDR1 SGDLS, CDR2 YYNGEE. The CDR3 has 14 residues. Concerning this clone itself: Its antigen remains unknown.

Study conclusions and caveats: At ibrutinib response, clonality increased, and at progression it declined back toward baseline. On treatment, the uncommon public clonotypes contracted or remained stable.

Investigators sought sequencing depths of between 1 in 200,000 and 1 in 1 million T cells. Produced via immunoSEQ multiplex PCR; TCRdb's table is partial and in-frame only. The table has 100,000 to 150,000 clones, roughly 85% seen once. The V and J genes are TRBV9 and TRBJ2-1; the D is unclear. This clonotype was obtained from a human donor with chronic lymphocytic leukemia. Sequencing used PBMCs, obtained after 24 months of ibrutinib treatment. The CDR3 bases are TGTGCCAGCAGCGTCTTAGGGCCAAGCAATGAGCAGTTCTTC. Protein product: CASSVLGPSNEQFF.